The clone carrying this T cell receptor (beta chain) was detected only a few times. Its cognate antigen is unknown. The sample belongs to a study of beta chain features in type 1 diabetes. Points from the study as a whole: In every one of the four CD4+ subsets, TCRB CDR3s were moderately but significantly shorter in Type 1 diabetes patients.

Reverse transcribing all isolated RNA meant expressed TCRB transcripts were sequenced. Sequencing was performed with immunoSEQ multiplex PCR; in TCRdb, only in-frame clones are kept and a portion is missing. The sample consists of under 200,000 clones, around 8.3% of them appearing once. Trimming left V 5 bases short and J 7 bases short, with 18 bases between. The CDR3 is made up of 14 amino acids. In germline, CDR1 is SEHNR, CDR2 FQNEAQ (reference sequence). The sample was central memory CD4+ T cells from blood. The TCR originated in a woman under 30 with type 1 diabetes. This chain joins TRBV7-9 and TRBJ2-7; D is perhaps TRBD2 (5 bases). This chain's CDR3 is CASSVDSPGGEQYF. The CDR3 coding sequence is TGTGCCAGCAGCGTGGACTCTCCGGGTGGTGAGCAGTACTTC. The whole variable domain, filled in from reference TRBV7-9 and TRBJ2-7, reads DTGVSQNPRHKITKRGQNVTFRCDPISEHNRLYWYRQTLGQGPEFLTYFQNEAQLEKSRLLSDRFSAERPKGSFSTLEIQRTEQGDSAMYLCASSVDSPGGEQYFGPGTRLTVT.